The 20 T cell receptor beta chains listed next were all sequenced from one sample in a study of identical twins. One entry per CDR3 protein, called by TCRdb with MiXCR from the 5' RACE reads. The sample holds about 520,000 distinct CDR3 sequences; roughly a fifth are singletons and the top ten take 0.91%. These data were also filed under a second study, of T cells expressing NK-cell markers.

The sample consisted of CD4+ T cells sorted from blood. Receptors were obtained from a woman younger than 35 in good health.

This chain connects TRBV7-2 to TRBJ2-2, with D tentatively TRBD2 (6 bases). Germline lookup yields CDR1 SGHTA and CDR2 FQGNSA. The CDR3 consists of 16 residues. V was shortened by 5 bases and J by 3 bases, with 16 bases between the two germline ends. This CDR3 is CASSALTGLYTGELFF. As DNA, the CDR3 is TGTGCCAGCAGCGCCCTGACGGGACTCTACACCGGGGAGCTGTTTTTT.

The chain employs TRBV7-9 and TRBJ2-1; D not resolved. The CDR3 is made up of 13 amino acids. From germline, CDR1 is SEHNR and CDR2 FQNEAQ (reference sequence). V gave up 2 bases and J gave up 4 bases, with 6 bases separating them. CDR3 in amino acids: CASSLSQYNEQFF. The CDR3 DNA is TGTGCCAGCAGCTTATCCCAGTACAATGAGCAGTTCTTC.

V and J are TRBV6-2 or TRBV6-3 and TRBJ2-5; tentative D call: TRBD2 (6 bases). Germline lookup yields CDR1 MNHEY and CDR2 SVGEGT. V lost 4 bases and J lost 1, with 25 bases in between. There are 19 residues in the CDR3. The CDR3 DNA is TGTGCCAGCAGTTGGGAGCTGAGGCCGGGAGTGGTACCCCAAGAGACCCAGTACTTC. Translating gives CASSWELRPGVVPQETQYF.

This clonotype was detected only a few times. The DNA of the CDR3 is TGCAGTGCTAGTGTCAGGGGTGTGAATGAGCAGTTCTTC. Protein: CSASVRGVNEQFF. The rearrangement uses TRBV20-1 and TRBJ2-1; possible D gene TRBD1, 6 bases. Trimming cost V 3 bases and J 7 bases, with 13 bases left between them. The CDR3 runs to 13 residues. Germline CDR1 reads DFQATT; CDR2 reads SNEGSKA (reference sequence).

The sample holds many counts of this clonotype. The CDR3 loop is CASQRGPSGANVLTF. Written as DNA, the CDR3 is TGTGCCAGCCAGAGGGGCCCCTCTGGGGCCAACGTCCTGACTTTC. V gene TRBV5-6 combines with J gene TRBJ2-6; D may match TRBD1 or TRBD2 (5 bases each). The CDR3 totals 15 residues. CDR1 is SGHDT, CDR2 YYEEEE, per germline. The V and J ends lost 7 bases and 0 bases respectively, with 11 bases between them.

This clonotype was seen more than once but under ten times. The rearrangement links TRBV5-1 to TRBJ1-4, with a possible D match to TRBD1 (6 bases). Germline V gene data show CDR1 as SGHRS and CDR2 as YFSETQ. V lost 3 bases to trimming and J lost 0 bases, with 15 bases between them. The CDR3 is made up of 17 amino acids. The CDR3 DNA reads TGCGCCAGCAGCTCCACCACAGGGATTGCAACTAATGAAAAACTGTTTTTT. The encoded protein is CASSSTTGIATNEKLFF.

The chain carries TRBV5-5 and TRBJ2-6, with unresolved D. The ends were cut back, 4 bases at V and 0 bases at J, with 5 bases in the middle. CDR1 and CDR2 from the germline V gene are SGHKS and YYEKEE (reference sequence). The CDR3 extends over 14 amino acids. The CDR3 DNA reads TGTGCCAGCAGCGTGGACTCTGGGGCCAACGTCCTGACTTTC. This codes for CASSVDSGANVLTF.

V is TRBV5-1 and J is TRBJ2-3; 9 bases fit TRBD2. V was pared by 3 bases and J by 4 bases, with 6 bases of the junction left unmatched. This CDR3 contains 15 residues. The V gene's germline CDR1 is SGHRS and CDR2 YFSETQ. The CDR3 here is CASSSRTSDADTQYF. The DNA for the CDR3 is TGCGCCAGCAGCTCGAGGACTAGCGACGCAGATACGCAGTATTTT.

CDR3 sequence (DNA): TGTGCCAGCAGACCGAGTCCGGGAGGTGGCTACGAGCAGTACTTC. Protein sequence: CASRPSPGGGYEQYF. This chain uses TRBV7-6 with TRBJ2-7; 7 bases match TRBD2. In germline, CDR1 is SGHVS, CDR2 FNYEAQ. The junction had 11 bases not matched to a gene; V was cut back by 6 bases and J by 3 bases. This CDR3 region has 15 residues.

V gene TRBV27 combines with J gene TRBJ2-7; 9 nucleotides align to TRBD1. V shed 8 bases, J shed 5 bases, and the junction held 7 bases outside the gene matches. The CDR3 extends over 13 amino acids. The germline CDR1 and CDR2 sequences are MNHEY and SMNVEV (reference sequence). CDR3 DNA: TGTGCCAGCGGGGGACAGGGAGCCAACGAGCAGTACTTC. It is translated as CASGGQGANEQYF.

This clonotype was observed a handful of times. V gene TRBV6-2 or TRBV6-3 combines with J gene TRBJ2-7; the D gene is possibly TRBD2 (5 bases). Trimming took off 2 bases at V and 4 bases at J, with 15 bases between the two ends. CDR1 is MNHEY and CDR2 is SVGEGT in the germline V gene. There are 15 residues in the CDR3. CDR3 DNA sequence: TGTGCCAGCAGTTACCGAGGGCGAACGATTTACGAGCAGTACTTC. This codes for CASSYRGRTIYEQYF.

The chain carries TRBV20-1 and TRBJ2-3; 10 nucleotides align to TRBD1. The trim removed 6 bases at V and 11 bases at J, leaving 8 bases unmatched. Per germline, CDR1 DFQATT and CDR2 SNEGSKA (reference sequence). The CDR3 runs 12 residues. Written as DNA, the CDR3 is TGCAGTGCCCAGTTCGGGGACAGGGGGCAGTATTTT. As protein: CSAQFGDRGQYF.

In this sample, this clonotype turned up once. The rearrangement uses TRBV18 and TRBJ1-1, with no clear D. Germline values: CDR1 KGHSH, CDR2 LQKENI. V dropped 5 bases and J dropped 7 bases, with 23 bases sitting between them. CDR3 size: 16 residues. This chain's CDR3 is CASSYYQDDSIGEAFF. CDR3 nucleotide sequence: TGTGCCAGCTCATATTATCAAGATGATTCGATCGGTGAAGCTTTCTTT. Complete variable domain (other parts from reference TRBV18 and TRBJ1-1): NAGVMQNPRHLVRRRGQEARLRCSPMKGHSHVYWYRQLPEEGLKFMVYLQKENIIDESGMPKERFSAEFPKEGPSILRIQQVVRGDSAAYFCASSYYQDDSIGEAFFGQGTRLTVV.

The V call is TRBV12-3 or TRBV12-4, the J call TRBJ1-5; TRBD1 matches at 8 bases. The CDR3 loop spans 16 amino acids. The V and J ends lost 0 bases and 5 bases, in that order; junction bases with no gene match: 6. The CDR3 spells CASSLARGRRDQPQHF. Here the CDR3 DNA reads TGTGCCAGCAGTTTAGCCAGGGGGCGGCGGGATCAGCCCCAGCATTTT.

This chain connects TRBV20-1 to TRBJ2-1; 9 bases are shared with TRBD1. In germline, CDR1 is DFQATT, CDR2 SNEGSKA (reference sequence). Losses at the gene ends were 6 bases for V and 4 bases for J; bases not matched to a gene: 13. The CDR3 has 16 amino acids. CDR3 DNA: TGCAGTGCCACTTTTACCGGGACAGGGAGATACAATGAGCAGTTCTTC. It is translated as CSATFTGTGRYNEQFF.

DNA for the CDR3: TGTGCAAGTCGCCCTGGGGGCGGGAACACAGATACGCAGTATTTT. Translated: CASRPGGGNTDTQYF. The genes are TRBV12-2 and TRBJ2-3; the D segment call TRBD1 is taken from the table without a DNA check. TRBV12-2 is a listed pseudogene. The CDR3 is made up of 15 amino acids.

This chain links TRBV6-6 with TRBJ1-3; D gene ambiguous. Trimming took 5 bases from V and 8 from J, leaving 7 bases between them. Germline CDR1 reads MNHNY; CDR2 reads SVGAGI (reference sequence). The CDR3 consists of 11 residues. CDR3 sequence: CASSGSDTIYF. The CDR3 DNA reads as TGTGCCAGCAGTGGTTCGGACACCATATATTTT.

This clonotype was seen only a few times. The rearrangement uses TRBV7-2 and TRBJ2-3; the D gene is possibly TRBD2 (5 bases). Between the trimmed V and J ends, which lost 2 bases and 11 bases, there was a span of 11 bases. This CDR3 has 12 residues. CDR1 SGHTA and CDR2 FQGNSA come from the germline V gene. CDR3 sequence: CASSLTPGLQYF. In DNA, the CDR3 is TGTGCCAGCAGCTTAACTCCGGGATTGCAGTATTTT.

V and J are TRBV14 and TRBJ2-5; D possibly corresponds to TRBD2 (6 bases). Germline V lookup: CDR1 SGHDN, CDR2 FVKESK. The V end lost 4 bases, the J end lost 3 bases, and 12 bases lay between the germline ends. This CDR3 region has 14 residues. The CDR3 nucleotides are TGTGCCAGCAGCCTCCGACTAGTGGAAGAGACCCAGTACTTC. Translated, it gives CASSLRLVEETQYF.

This CDR3 reads CASNPELSSTDTQYF. The CDR3 DNA follows: TGTGCCAGCAACCCGGAACTATCTAGCACAGATACGCAGTATTTT. The J gene is TRBJ2-3, the V gene TRBV2; D is undetermined. This CDR3 has 15 amino acids. The germline V gene has CDR1 SNHLY and CDR2 FYNNEI. Deletions cut 7 bases from V and 0 bases from J, with 14 bases between.